This T cell receptor (beta chain) derives from a study of regulatory T cells in long-lasting Graves disease. V was trimmed by 3 bases and J by 7 bases, leaving 13 bases between them. In germline, CDR1 is KGHSH, CDR2 LQKENI. This CDR3 has 14 amino acids. Time point noted: newly diagnosed GD, antithyroid drugs for less than 3 months. Isolated PBMC RNA provided the starting material for the TCR library. This clonotype was counted at least ten times. Combining iRepertoire HTBI primers with Arm-PCR of CDR3 regions, the authors built TCR beta libraries. TCRdb re-derived calls from the multiplex PCR reads in MiXCR, one entry per CDR3 protein. The sample has 410,000 or so distinct CDR3 sequences; about 16% are singletons. These data were also reused for a study on T cells in Graves' hyperthyroidism and ophthalmopathy. As that study records: Using the HTBI primer set, a first-round RT-PCR was run on the TCR CDR3.

Material: peripheral blood mononuclear cells (PBMCs), obtained at new diagnosis, from a patient treated with antithyroid drugs. This clonotype originated in a woman in her 30s with Graves disease. V and J are TRBV18 and TRBJ1-5; no clear D gene. CDR3 sequence (DNA): TGTGCCAGCTCACCGGACTCGGGTCAGCAGCCCCAGCATTTT. This sequence encodes CASSPDSGQQPQHF.